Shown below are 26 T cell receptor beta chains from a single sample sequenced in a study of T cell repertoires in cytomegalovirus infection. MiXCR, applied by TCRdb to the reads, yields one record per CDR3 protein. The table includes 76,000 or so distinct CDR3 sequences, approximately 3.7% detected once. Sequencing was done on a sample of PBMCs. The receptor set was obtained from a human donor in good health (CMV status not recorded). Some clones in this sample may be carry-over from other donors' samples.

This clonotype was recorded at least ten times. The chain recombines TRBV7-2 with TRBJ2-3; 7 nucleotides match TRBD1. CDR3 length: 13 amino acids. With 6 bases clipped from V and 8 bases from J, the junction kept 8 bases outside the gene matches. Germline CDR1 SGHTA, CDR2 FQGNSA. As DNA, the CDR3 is TGTGCCAGCAGGCCCGGGACAGCCTTTACGCAGTATTTT. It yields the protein CASRPGTAFTQYF.

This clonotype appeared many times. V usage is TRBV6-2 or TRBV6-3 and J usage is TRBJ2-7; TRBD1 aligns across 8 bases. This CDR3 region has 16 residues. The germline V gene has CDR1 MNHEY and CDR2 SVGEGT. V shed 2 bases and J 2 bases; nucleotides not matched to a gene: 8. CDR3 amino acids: CASSYPRTGPPYEQYF. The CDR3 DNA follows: TGTGCCAGCAGTTACCCTCGGACAGGGCCCCCCTACGAGCAGTACTTC.

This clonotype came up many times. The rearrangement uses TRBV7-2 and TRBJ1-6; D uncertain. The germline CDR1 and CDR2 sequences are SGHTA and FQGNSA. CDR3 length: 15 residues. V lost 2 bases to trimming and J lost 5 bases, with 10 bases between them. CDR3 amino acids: CASSLLPGNNSPLHF. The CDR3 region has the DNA TGTGCCAGCAGCTTATTGCCAGGAAATAATTCACCCCTCCACTTT.

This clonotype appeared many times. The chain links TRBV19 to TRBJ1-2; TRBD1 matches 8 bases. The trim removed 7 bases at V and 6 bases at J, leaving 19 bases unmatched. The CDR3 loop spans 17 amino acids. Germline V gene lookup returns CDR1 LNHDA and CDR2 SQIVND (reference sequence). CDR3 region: CASNPGQGSSRRHGYTF. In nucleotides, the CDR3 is TGTGCCAGTAATCCCGGACAGGGAAGCAGTAGGAGGCATGGCTACACCTTC.

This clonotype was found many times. DNA for the CDR3: TGTGCCAGCAATTTACTGAGGGCGGTGGGCGAGCAGTACTTC. This codes for CASNLLRAVGEQYF. The gene calls are TRBV7-2 and TRBJ2-7, with D possibly being TRBD2 (5 bases). V was cut by 7 bases and J by 6 bases, with 19 bases left in between. Looked up from germline, CDR1 is SGHTA and CDR2 is FQGNSA. The CDR3 spans 14 residues.

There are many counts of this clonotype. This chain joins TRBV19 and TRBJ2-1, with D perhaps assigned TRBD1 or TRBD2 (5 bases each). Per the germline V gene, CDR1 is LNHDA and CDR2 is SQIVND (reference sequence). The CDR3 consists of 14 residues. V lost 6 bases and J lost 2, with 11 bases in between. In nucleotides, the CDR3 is TGTGCCAGTAGACCCGGGACCCCCTACAATGAGCAGTTCTTC. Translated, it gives CASRPGTPYNEQFF.

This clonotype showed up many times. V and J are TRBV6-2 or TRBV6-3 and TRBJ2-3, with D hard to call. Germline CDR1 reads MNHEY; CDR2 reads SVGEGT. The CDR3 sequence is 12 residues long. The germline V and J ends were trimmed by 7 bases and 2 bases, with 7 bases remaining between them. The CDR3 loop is CASKDTTDTQYF. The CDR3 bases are TGTGCCAGCAAAGATACCACAGATACGCAGTATTTT.

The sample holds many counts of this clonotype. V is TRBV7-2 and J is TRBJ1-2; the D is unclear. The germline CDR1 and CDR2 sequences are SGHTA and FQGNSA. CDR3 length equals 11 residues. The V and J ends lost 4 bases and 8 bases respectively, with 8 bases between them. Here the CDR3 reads CASSWESGYTF. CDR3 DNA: TGTGCCAGCAGCTGGGAGTCCGGCTACACCTTC.

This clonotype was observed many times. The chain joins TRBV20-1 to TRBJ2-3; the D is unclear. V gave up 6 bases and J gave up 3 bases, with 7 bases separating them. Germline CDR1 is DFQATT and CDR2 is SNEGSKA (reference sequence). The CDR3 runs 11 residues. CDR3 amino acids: CSAQITDTQYF. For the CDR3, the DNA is TGCAGTGCCCAGATAACAGATACGCAGTATTTT.

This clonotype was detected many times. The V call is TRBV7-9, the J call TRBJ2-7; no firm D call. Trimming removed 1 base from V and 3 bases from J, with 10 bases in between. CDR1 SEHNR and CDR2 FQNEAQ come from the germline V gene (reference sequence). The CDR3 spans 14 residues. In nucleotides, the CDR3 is TGTGCCAGCAGCTTAGGGGCCAGGCACTACGAGCAGTACTTC. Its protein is CASSLGARHYEQYF. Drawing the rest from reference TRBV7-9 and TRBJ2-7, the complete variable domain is DTGVSQNPRHKITKRGQNVTFRCDPISEHNRLYWYRQTLGQGPEFLTYFQNEAQLEKSRLLSDRFSAERPKGSFSTLEIQRTEQGDSAMYLCASSLGARHYEQYFGPGTRLTVT.

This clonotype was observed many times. Here the CDR3 DNA reads TGTGCCACCCGAAGTACAGGGGCTAATGAAAAACTGTTTTTT. This sequence encodes CATRSTGANEKLFF. The chain recombines TRBV7-8 with TRBJ1-4, with 7 bases fitting TRBD1. Trimming cost V 10 bases and J 3 bases; bases outside gene matches: 8. CDR1 and CDR2 (germline): SGHVS, FQNEAQ. This CDR3 region has 14 residues.

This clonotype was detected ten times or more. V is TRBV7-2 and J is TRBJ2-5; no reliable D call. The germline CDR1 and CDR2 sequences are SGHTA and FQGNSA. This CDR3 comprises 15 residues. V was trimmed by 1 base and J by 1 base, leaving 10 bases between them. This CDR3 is CASSLEGPFQETQYF. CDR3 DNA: TGTGCCAGCAGCTTAGAAGGGCCCTTCCAAGAGACCCAGTACTTC.

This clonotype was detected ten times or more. CDR3 nucleotide sequence: TGTGCCAGCAGCTTAGGGATGGAAAGCTTATATAATTCACCCCTCCACTTT. As protein: CASSLGMESLYNSPLHF. J is TRBJ1-6 and V is TRBV7-2, with unresolved D. This CDR3 region has 17 residues. Germline assignment: CDR1 SGHTA and CDR2 FQGNSA. V lost 1 base and J lost 4, with 14 bases in between.

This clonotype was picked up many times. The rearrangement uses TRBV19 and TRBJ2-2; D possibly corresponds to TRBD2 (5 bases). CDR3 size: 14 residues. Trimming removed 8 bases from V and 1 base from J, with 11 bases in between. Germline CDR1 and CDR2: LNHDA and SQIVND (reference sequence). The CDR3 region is CASRTEGNTGELFF. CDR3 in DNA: TGTGCCAGTCGCACCGAGGGGAACACCGGGGAGCTGTTTTTT.

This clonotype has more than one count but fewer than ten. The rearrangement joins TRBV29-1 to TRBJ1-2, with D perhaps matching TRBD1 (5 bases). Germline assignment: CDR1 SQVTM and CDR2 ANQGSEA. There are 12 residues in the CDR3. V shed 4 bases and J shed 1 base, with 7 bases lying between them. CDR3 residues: CSVAGDNYGYTF. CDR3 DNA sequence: TGCAGCGTTGCGGGGGATAACTATGGCTACACCTTC.

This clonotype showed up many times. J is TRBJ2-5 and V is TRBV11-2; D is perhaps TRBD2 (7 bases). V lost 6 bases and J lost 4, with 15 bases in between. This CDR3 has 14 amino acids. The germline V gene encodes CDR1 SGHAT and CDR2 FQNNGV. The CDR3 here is CASSLGGGGETQYF. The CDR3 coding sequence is TGTGCCAGCAGTCTCGGGGGCGGGGGAGAGACCCAGTACTTC.

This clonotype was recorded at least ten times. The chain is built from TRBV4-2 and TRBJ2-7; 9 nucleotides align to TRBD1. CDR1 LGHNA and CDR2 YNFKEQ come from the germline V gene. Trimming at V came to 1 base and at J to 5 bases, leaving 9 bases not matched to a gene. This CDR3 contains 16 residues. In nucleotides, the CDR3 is TGTGCCAGCAGCCAAGCTTTGGGGACAGGGAGAAACGAGCAGTACTTC. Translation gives CASSQALGTGRNEQYF.

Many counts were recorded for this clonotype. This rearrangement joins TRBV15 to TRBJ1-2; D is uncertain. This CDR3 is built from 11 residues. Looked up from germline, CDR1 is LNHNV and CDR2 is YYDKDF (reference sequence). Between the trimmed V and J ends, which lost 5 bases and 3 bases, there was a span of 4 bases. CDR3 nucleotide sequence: TGTGCCACCAGCGGGGACTATGGCTACACCTTC. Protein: CATSGDYGYTF.

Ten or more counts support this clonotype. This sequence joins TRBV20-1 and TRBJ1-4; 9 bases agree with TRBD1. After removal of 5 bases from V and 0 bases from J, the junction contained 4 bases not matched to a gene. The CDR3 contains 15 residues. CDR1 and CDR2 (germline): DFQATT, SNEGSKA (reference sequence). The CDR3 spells CSALQGAATNEKLFF. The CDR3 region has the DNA TGCAGTGCTCTACAGGGGGCTGCAACTAATGAAAAACTGTTTTTT.

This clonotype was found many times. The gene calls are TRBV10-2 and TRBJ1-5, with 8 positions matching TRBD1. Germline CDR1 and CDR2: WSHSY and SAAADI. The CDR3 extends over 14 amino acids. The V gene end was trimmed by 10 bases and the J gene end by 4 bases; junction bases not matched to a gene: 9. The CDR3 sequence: CATSDRAENQPQHF. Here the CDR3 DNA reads TGCGCCACCTCGGACAGGGCCGAGAATCAGCCCCAGCATTTT.

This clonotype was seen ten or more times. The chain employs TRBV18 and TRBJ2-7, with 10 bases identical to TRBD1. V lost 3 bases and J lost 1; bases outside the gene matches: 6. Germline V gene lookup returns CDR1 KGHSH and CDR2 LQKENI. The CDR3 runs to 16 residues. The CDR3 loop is CASSPTRTGGSYEQYF. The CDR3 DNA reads TGTGCCAGCTCACCGACCAGGACAGGGGGGTCCTACGAGCAGTACTTC.

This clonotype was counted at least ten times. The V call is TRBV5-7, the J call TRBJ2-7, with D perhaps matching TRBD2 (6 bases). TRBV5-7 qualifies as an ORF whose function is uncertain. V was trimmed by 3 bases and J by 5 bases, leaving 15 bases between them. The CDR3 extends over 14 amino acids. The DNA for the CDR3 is TGTGCCAGCAGCTCCGACGTGGGGGAGGACGAGCAGTACTTC. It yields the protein CASSSDVGEDEQYF.

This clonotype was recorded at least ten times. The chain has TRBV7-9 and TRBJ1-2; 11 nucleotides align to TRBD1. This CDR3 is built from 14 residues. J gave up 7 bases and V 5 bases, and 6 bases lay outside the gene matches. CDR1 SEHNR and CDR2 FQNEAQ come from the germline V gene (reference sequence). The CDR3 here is CASSEGQGGLGYTF. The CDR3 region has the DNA TGTGCCAGCAGCGAGGGACAGGGGGGTCTTGGCTACACCTTC.

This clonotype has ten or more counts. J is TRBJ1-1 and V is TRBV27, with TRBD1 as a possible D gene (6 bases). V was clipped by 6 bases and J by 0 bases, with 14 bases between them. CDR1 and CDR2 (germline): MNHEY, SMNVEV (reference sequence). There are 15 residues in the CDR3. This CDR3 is CASSNGGHLNTEAFF. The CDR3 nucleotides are TGTGCCAGCAGCAATGGGGGACATCTGAACACTGAAGCTTTCTTT.

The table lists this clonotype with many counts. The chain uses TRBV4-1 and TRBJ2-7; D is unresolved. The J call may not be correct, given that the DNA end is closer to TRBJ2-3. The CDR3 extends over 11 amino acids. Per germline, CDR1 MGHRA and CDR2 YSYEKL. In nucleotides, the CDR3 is TGCGCCAGCAGCCCAGGTGGAGAGCAGTATTTT. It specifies CASSPGGEQYF.

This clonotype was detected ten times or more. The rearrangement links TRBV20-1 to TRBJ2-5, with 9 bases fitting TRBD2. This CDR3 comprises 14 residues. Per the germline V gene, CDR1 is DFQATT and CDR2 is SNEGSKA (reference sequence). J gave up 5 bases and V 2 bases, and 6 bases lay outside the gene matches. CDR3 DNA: TGCAGTGCTAGAAGCGGGGGGAGCGTGGAGACCCAGTACTTC. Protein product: CSARSGGSVETQYF.